Listed below are T cell receptor beta chains from one sample, sequenced in a study of blood T cells in healthy people across ages. TCRdb re-called the 5' RACE reads through MiXCR, storing one row per CDR3 protein. The sample yields about 1.8 million distinct CDR3 sequences, about 50% seen once. Input material: blood. Receptor source: a woman aged 40 to 50 in good health. CDR3s leave out the opening cysteine and the closing phenylalanine or tryptophan. Each record gives: J gene, V gene, CDR3 length, clone size, CDR3 protein. Size values are once, few and many counts, or a class for expanded clones, and some rows have none.

TRBJ2-2 | TRBV28 | 11 | - | ASRELITGELF
TRBJ2-5 | TRBV4-1 | 14 | - | ASSQGAGPAQETQY
TRBJ1-1 | TRBV4-3 | 14 | - | ASSPRPLGRNTKAF
TRBJ2-3 | TRBV29-1 | 9 | few | SVTLGDTQY
TRBJ2-1 | TRBV29-1 | 11 | - | SVTAGGNNEQF
TRBJ1-2 | TRBV11-2 | 14 | few | ASSLDPAGLYYGYT
TRBJ2-1 | TRBV6-6 | 11 | - | ASTQDSWDEQF
TRBJ2-1 | TRBV5-1 | 13 | - | ASRWATDSYNEQF
TRBJ2-3 | TRBV29-1 | 16 | few | SVEDHSRALRSTDTQY
TRBJ1-2 | TRBV25-1 | 9 | few | ASSELEGYT
TRBJ2-1 | TRBV10-3 | 11 | - | AIGQGADNEQF
TRBJ2-3 | TRBV20-1 | 9 | - | SAVSADTQY
TRBJ2-5 | TRBV2 | 13 | few | ASSEAGGLLGEQY
TRBJ1-2 | TRBV7-3 | 13 | - | ASSPGQGPREGCT
TRBJ1-2 | TRBV7-9 | 14 | - | ASSLMGQGTHYGYT
TRBJ2-3 | TRBV28 | 12 | - | ASSQMGGTDTQY
TRBJ2-1 | TRBV6-2/TRBV6-3 | 14 | - | ASSYPAGGLGNEQF
TRBJ2-1 | TRBV5-1 | 13 | few | ASSLEPGSYNEQF
TRBJ2-1 | TRBV7-2 | 15 | few | ASSPAPGLGPSGEQF
TRBJ2-1 | TRBV7-2 | 14 | few | ASSYSGTSGGNEQF
TRBJ1-1 | TRBV29-1 | 11 | few | SAGTDLNTEAF
TRBJ2-5 | TRBV2 | 10 | - | ASSLGQGAQY
TRBJ1-1 | TRBV10-3 | 12 | few | AISESTRGTEAF
TRBJ2-3 | TRBV7-9 | 13 | - | ASSPWAASTDTQY
TRBJ1-4 | TRBV4-3 | 16 | - | ASSQDLGRGAGDEKLF
TRBJ2-5 | TRBV6-2/TRBV6-3 | 11 | few | ASSPGTSLTQY
TRBJ2-3 | TRBV7-2 | 17 | - | ASSLAPRRASCPTDTQY